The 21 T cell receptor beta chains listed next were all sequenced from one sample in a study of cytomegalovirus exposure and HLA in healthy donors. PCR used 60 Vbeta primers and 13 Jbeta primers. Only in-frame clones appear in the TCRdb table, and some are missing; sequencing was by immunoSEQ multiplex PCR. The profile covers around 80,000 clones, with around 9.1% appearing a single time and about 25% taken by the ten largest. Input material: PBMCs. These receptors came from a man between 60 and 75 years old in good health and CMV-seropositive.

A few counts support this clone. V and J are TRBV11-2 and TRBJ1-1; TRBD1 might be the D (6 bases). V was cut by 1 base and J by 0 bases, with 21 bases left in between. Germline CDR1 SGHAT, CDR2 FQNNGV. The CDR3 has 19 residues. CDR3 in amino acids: CASSLVWGRGLSLNTEAFF. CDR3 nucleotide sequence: TGTGCCAGCAGCTTAGTCTGGGGCAGGGGTTTATCCTTGAACACTGAAGCTTTCTTT.

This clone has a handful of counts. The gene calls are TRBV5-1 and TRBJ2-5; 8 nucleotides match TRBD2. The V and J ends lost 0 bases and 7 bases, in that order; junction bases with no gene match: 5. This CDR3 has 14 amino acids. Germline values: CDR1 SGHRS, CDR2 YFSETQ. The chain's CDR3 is CASSLAPSGGTQYF. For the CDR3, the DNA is TGCGCCAGCAGCTTGGCCCCGAGCGGGGGGACCCAGTACTTC.

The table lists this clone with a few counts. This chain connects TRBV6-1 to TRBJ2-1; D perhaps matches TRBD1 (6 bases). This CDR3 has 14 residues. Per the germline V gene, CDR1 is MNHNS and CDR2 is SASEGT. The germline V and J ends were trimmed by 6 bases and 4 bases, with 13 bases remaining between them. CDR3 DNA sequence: TGTGCCAGCAGAAGTGAAGACAGGTACAATGAGCAGTTCTTC. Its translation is CASRSEDRYNEQFF.

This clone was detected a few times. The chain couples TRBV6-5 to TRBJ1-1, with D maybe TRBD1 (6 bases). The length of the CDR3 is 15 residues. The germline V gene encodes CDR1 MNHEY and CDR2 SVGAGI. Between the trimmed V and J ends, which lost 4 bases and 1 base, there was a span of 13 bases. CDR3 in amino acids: CASSLNRVGNTEAFF. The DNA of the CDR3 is TGTGCCAGCAGTTTAAACAGGGTTGGGAACACTGAAGCTTTCTTT.

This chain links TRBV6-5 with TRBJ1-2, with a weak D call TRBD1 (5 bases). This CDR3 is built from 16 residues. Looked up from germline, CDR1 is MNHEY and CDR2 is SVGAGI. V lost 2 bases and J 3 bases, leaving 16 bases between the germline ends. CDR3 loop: CASSYKGAGSYYGYTF. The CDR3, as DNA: TGTGCCAGCAGTTACAAAGGGGCGGGGAGCTACTATGGCTACACCTTC.

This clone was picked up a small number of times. The DNA of the CDR3 is TGTGCCAGCAGCTTATTGACTAGCGCTTACAATGAGCAGTTCTTC. Translated, it gives CASSLLTSAYNEQFF. This chain uses TRBV5-5 with TRBJ2-1; 8 nucleotides align to TRBD2. This CDR3 spans 15 amino acids. CDR1 is SGHKS and CDR2 is YYEKEE in the germline V gene (reference sequence). Unmatched junction bases numbered 5, after V lost 2 bases and J lost 4 bases.

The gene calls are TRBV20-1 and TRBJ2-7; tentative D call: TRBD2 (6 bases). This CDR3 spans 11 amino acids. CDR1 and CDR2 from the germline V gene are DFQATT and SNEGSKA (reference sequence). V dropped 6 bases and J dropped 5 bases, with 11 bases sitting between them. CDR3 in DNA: TGCAGTGCGGCGGGGCAGGACGAGCAGTACTTC. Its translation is CSAAGQDEQYF.

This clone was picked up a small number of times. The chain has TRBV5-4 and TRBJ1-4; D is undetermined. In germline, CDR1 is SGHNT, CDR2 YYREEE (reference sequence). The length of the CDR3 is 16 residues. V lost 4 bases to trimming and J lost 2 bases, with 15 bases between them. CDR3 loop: CASSLDGPSTNEKLFF. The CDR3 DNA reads TGTGCCAGCAGCCTGGACGGTCCTTCGACTAATGAAAAACTGTTTTTT.

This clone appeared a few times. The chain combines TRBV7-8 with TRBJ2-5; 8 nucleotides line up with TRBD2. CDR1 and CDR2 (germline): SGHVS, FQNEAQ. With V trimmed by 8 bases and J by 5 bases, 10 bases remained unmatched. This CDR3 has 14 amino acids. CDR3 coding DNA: TGTGCCAGCCTCGGGAGGGAATACGAGGAGACCCAGTACTTC. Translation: CASLGREYEETQYF.

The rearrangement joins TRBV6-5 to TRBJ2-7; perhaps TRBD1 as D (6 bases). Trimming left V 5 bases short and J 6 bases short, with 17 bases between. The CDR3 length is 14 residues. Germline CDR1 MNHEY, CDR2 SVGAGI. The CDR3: CASSQQGFLGEQYF. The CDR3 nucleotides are TGTGCCAGCAGTCAGCAGGGGTTCTTAGGCGAGCAGTACTTC.

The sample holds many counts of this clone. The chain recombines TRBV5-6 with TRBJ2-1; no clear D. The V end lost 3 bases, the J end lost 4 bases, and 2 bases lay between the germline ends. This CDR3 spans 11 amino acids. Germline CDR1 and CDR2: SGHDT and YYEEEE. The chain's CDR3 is CASSSYNEQFF. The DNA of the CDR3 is TGTGCCAGCAGCTCATACAATGAGCAGTTCTTC.

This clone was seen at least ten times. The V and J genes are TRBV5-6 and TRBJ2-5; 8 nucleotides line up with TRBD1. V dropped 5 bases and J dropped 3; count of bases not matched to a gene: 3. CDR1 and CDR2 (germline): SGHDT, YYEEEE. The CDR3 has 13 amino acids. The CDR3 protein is CASRETGEETQYF. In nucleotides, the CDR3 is TGTGCCAGCAGGGAGACAGGGGAAGAGACCCAGTACTTC.

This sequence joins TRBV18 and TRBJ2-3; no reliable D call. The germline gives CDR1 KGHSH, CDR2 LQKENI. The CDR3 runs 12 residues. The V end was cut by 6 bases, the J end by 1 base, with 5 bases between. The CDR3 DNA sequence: TGTGCCAGCTCTTCGGGCACAGATACGCAGTATTTT. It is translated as CASSSGTDTQYF.

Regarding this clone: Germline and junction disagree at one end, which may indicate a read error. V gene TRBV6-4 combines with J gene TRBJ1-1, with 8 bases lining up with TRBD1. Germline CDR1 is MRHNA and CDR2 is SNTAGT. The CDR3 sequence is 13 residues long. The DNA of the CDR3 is TGTGCCAGCAGAGCGACAGGGGCTGCGGAAGATTTCTTT. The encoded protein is CASRATGAAEDFF.

In DNA, the CDR3 is TGTGCCAGCGGACTAGCGCCTAACAATGAGCAGTTCTTC. Translating it yields CASGLAPNNEQFF. J is TRBJ2-1 and V is TRBV11-3, with 9 bases lining up with TRBD2. With 8 bases clipped from V and 5 bases from J, the junction kept 4 bases outside the gene matches. Per germline, CDR1 SGHNT and CDR2 YENEEA. The CDR3 covers 13 residues.

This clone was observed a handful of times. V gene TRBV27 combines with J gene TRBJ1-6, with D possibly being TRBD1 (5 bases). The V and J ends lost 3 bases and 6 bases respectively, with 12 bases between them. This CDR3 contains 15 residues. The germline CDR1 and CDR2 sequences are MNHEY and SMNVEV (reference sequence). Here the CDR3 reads CASSFSGLLNSPLHF. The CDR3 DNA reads TGTGCCAGCAGTTTTTCGGGACTACTTAATTCACCCCTCCACTTT.

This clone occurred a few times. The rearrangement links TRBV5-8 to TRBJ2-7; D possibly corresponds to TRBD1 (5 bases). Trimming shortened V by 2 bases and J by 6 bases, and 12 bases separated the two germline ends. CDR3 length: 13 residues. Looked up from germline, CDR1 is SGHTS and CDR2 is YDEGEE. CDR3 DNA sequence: TGTGCCAGCAGCTTCCAGGGATCGGGCGAGCAGTACTTC. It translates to CASSFQGSGEQYF.

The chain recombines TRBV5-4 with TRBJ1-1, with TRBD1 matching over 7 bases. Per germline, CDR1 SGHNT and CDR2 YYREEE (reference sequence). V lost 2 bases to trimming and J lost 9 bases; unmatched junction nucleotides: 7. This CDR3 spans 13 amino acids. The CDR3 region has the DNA TGTGCCAGCAGCTTCGGGGACAGAGCCCAAGCTTTCTTT. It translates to CASSFGDRAQAFF.

CDR3 loop: CASSFETGVGNTIYF. The CDR3 DNA follows: TGCGCCAGCAGCTTTGAGACAGGGGTAGGAAACACCATATATTTT. The chain is built from TRBV5-1 and TRBJ1-3; 8 bases are shared with TRBD1. J was trimmed by 4 bases and V by 2 bases; bases with no gene match: 5. Germline V gene lookup returns CDR1 SGHRS and CDR2 YFSETQ. The CDR3 spans 15 residues.

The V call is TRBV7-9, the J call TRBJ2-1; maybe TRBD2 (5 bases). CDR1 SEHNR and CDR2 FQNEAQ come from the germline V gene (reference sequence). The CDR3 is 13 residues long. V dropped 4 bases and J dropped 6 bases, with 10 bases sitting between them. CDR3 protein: CASSYGLPNEQFF. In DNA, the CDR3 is TGTGCCAGCAGCTACGGACTTCCCAATGAGCAGTTCTTC. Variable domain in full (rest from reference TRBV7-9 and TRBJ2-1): DTGVSQNPRHKITKRGQNVTFRCDPISEHNRLYWYRQTLGQGPEFLTYFQNEAQLEKSRLLSDRFSAERPKGSFSTLEIQRTEQGDSAMYLCASSYGLPNEQFFGPGTRLTVL.

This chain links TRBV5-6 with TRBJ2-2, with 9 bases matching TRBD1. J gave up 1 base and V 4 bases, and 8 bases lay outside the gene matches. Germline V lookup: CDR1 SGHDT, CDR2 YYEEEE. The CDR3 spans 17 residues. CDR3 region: CASSPTPGQGNTGELFF. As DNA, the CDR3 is TGTGCCAGCAGCCCCACTCCGGGACAGGGGAACACCGGGGAGCTGTTTTTT.